This T cell receptor (beta chain) was documented in a study of CD4+ T cells in melanoma. V lost 1 base and J lost 12, with 16 bases in between. CDR3 size: 14 residues. Germline lookup yields CDR1 SGHTA and CDR2 FQGNSA. Assay used: immunoSEQ multiplex PCR; TCRdb lists only in-frame clones, some missing. Among tens of thousands of clones listed, over 70% were seen once. Overall study findings and caveats: A reported correlation linked neoantigen-specific CD4+ T cells to CD8+, macrophage and B cell function. Diverse differentiation states were reported for melanoma neoantigen-specific CD4+ T cells.

Comment on this clone: What it binds is not known.

The TCR was taken from a human donor with melanoma. The V gene is TRBV7-2, the J gene TRBJ2-4; D is undetermined. Sequences were obtained from cells from a culture (not recorded whether cultured in vitro). The CDR3 DNA reads as TGTGCCAGCAGCTTAGGTGGTGGCGCGGCGTCTCAGTACTTC. As protein: CASSLGGGAASQYF.